The 9 T cell receptor beta chains below all came from one sample that was sequenced in a study of CD8 T cells in ankylosing spondylitis. The study, taken as a whole, reports: For ankylosing spondylitis blood, a TCR beta motif of seven to nine highly homologous variants appeared characteristic.

Their cognate antigens are unknown. MiXCR, run by TCRdb on the 5' RACE reads, gives a single entry per CDR3 protein. The sample gives about 210,000 distinct CDR3 sequences, more than 5.5% of which show up once; 13% to 15% is in the top ten. The sample taken for sequencing was blood, either unsorted or a sorted T cell fraction (not recorded which). These receptors all come from a male donor with ankylosing spondylitis.

This clonotype was found many times. The V and J genes are TRBV10-3 and TRBJ2-3, with D unclear. The length of the CDR3 is 11 residues. Germline V gene data show CDR1 as ENHRY and CDR2 as SYGVKD. The V end lost 6 bases, the J end lost 6 bases, and 7 bases lay between the germline ends. The DNA for the CDR3 is TGTGCCATCAGAATACGGGATACGCAGTATTTT. Protein: CAIRIRDTQYF.

This clonotype was recorded at least ten times. V usage is TRBV9 and J usage is TRBJ1-4; D remains ambiguous. This CDR3 is 15 amino acids long. The germline gives CDR1 SGDLS, CDR2 YYNGEE. V lost 0 bases and J 4 bases, leaving 10 bases between the germline ends. The CDR3 DNA reads TGTGCCAGCAGCGTAGCGAGTCAACTTAATGAAAAACTGTTTTTT. It is translated as CASSVASQLNEKLFF.

The rearrangement uses TRBV27 and TRBJ2-1; 7 nucleotides match TRBD1. CDR1 is MNHEY and CDR2 is SMNVEV in the germline V gene (reference sequence). The CDR3 length is 12 residues. The V gene end was trimmed by 11 bases and the J gene end by 6 bases; junction bases not matched to a gene: 7. The CDR3 nucleotides read TGTGCCTCGTGGACAGGTATCAATGAGCAGTTCTTC. Translation: CASWTGINEQFF.

This clonotype was counted only a few times. The rearrangement joins TRBV7-8 to TRBJ2-7, with 10 bases that match TRBD2. The V and J ends lost 4 bases and 2 bases, in that order; junction bases with no gene match: 8. Per the germline V gene, CDR1 is SGHVS and CDR2 is FQNEAQ. The CDR3 contains 16 residues. CDR3 nucleotides: TGTGCCAGCAGCTCACAGCGGACTAGCGGTGCCTACGAGCAGTACTTC. Its protein is CASSSQRTSGAYEQYF.

This clonotype was observed a few times. The rearrangement joins TRBV10-2 to TRBJ2-7; no reliable D call. This CDR3 comprises 13 residues. Germline CDR1 reads WSHSY; CDR2 reads SAAADI. V lost 4 bases and J lost 7, with 14 bases in between. CDR3 region: CASSVRMPMEQYF. In nucleotides, the CDR3 is TGCGCCAGCAGTGTTAGGATGCCAATGGAGCAGTACTTC.

A note on this clonotype: This may be a read error, as it is one base from a much larger clone. The V gene is TRBV28, the J gene TRBJ2-1; 7 nucleotides agree with TRBD1. CDR3 length equals 14 residues. The germline gives CDR1 MDHEN, CDR2 SYDVKM. With V trimmed by 6 bases and J by 9 bases, 11 bases remained unmatched. CDR3 protein: CASSRTGGGSEQFF. The CDR3 DNA reads as TGTGCCAGCAGCCGGACAGGCGGAGGCAGTGAGCAGTTCTTC.

V gene TRBV5-5 combines with J gene TRBJ2-3; weak D call: TRBD2 (6 bases). Trimming shortened V by 4 bases and J by 0 bases, and 12 bases separated the two germline ends. CDR3 length: 15 amino acids. Germline loops: CDR1 SGHKS, CDR2 YYEKEE (reference sequence). CDR3 region: CASSVRESSTDTQYF. CDR3 bases: TGTGCCAGCAGCGTACGGGAGTCTAGCACAGATACGCAGTATTTT.

This clonotype was detected a few times. The chain couples TRBV11-2 to TRBJ2-7, with 9 bases fitting TRBD2. CDR1 is SGHAT, CDR2 FQNNGV, per germline. J was trimmed by 3 bases and V by 1 base; bases with no gene match: 4. CDR3 length: 15 amino acids. The CDR3 is CASSLGVAGVYEQYF. The CDR3 DNA is TGTGCCAGCAGCTTAGGGGTAGCGGGAGTCTACGAGCAGTACTTC.

This clonotype showed up just a few times. The chain links TRBV6-5 to TRBJ2-3; 8 bases are a match to TRBD2. The germline V gene has CDR1 MNHEY and CDR2 SVGAGI. This CDR3 has 14 residues. V lost 2 bases, J lost 6 bases, and 4 bases stayed unmatched. CDR3: CASSYERERDTQYF. CDR3 nucleotides: TGTGCCAGCAGTTACGAGCGGGAGCGGGATACGCAGTATTTT.